The 12 T cell receptor beta chains reported below all come from one sample, sequenced in a study of blood T cell repertoires in COVID-19. Profiled with immunoSEQ multiplex PCR; TCRdb holds only in-frame clones, not every one. This table has over 200,000 clones, 85% to 90% appearing once. Material: PBMCs or T cells enriched from blood (not recorded which). All receptors derive from a man younger than 45 who had recovered from COVID-19.

The chain links TRBV2 to TRBJ2-4; 8 nucleotides match TRBD2. Unmatched junction bases numbered 10, after V lost 3 bases and J lost 6 bases. The CDR3 sequence is 16 residues long. The germline V gene encodes CDR1 SNHLY and CDR2 FYNNEI. The CDR3 DNA is TGTGCCAGCAGTGATACTAGCGGAGGGCTCCTAAACATTCAGTACTTC. This sequence encodes CASSDTSGGLLNIQYF.

This clone was counted ten times or more. J is TRBJ1-3 and V is TRBV6-5; perhaps TRBD1 as D (5 bases). The germline CDR1 and CDR2 sequences are MNHEY and SVGAGI. V gave up 3 bases and J gave up 2 bases, with 14 bases separating them. The length of the CDR3 is 16 residues. This chain's CDR3 is CASSYSAGLPGNTIYF. CDR3 coding DNA: TGTGCCAGCAGTTATAGTGCAGGGCTCCCTGGAAACACCATATATTTT.

V usage is TRBV7-2 and J usage is TRBJ2-3; the match to TRBD1 covers 8 bases. The V gene end was trimmed by 3 bases and the J gene end by 5 bases; junction bases not matched to a gene: 7. CDR1 SGHTA and CDR2 FQGNSA come from the germline V gene. CDR3 length: 15 residues. The CDR3 DNA sequence: TGTGCCAGCAGCTTTTCGGACAGGGTCAGAGATACGCAGTATTTT. It translates to CASSFSDRVRDTQYF.

The chain combines TRBV14 with TRBJ1-6; TRBD1 aligns across 8 bases. V was clipped by 4 bases and J by 8 bases; unmatched bases: 10. CDR1 and CDR2 (germline): SGHDN, FVKESK. The CDR3 sequence is 16 residues long. The chain's CDR3 is CASSLTGQGWDSPLHF. Written as DNA, the CDR3 is TGTGCCAGCAGCCTTACTGGACAGGGATGGGATTCACCCCTCCACTTT.

The V and J genes are TRBV27 and TRBJ2-7, with D possibly matching TRBD1 (5 bases). The V gene's germline CDR1 is MNHEY and CDR2 SMNVEV (reference sequence). V gave up 0 bases and J gave up 5 bases, with 20 bases separating them. There are 17 residues in the CDR3. The CDR3 region has the DNA TGTGCCAGCAGTTTATCGATTGGGCAGGGTTTAAACCACGAGCAGTACTTC. The encoded protein is CASSLSIGQGLNHEQYF.

This rearrangement joins TRBV14 to TRBJ2-5; 8 nucleotides match TRBD1. With 1 base clipped from V and 5 bases from J, the junction kept 9 bases outside the gene matches. Germline CDR1 reads SGHDN; CDR2 reads FVKESK. There are 16 residues in the CDR3. The CDR3 loop is CASSQASGGLRETQYF. DNA for the CDR3: TGTGCCAGCAGCCAAGCGTCAGGGGGCCTTCGGGAGACCCAGTACTTC.

This chain joins TRBV5-6 and TRBJ1-2; 8 bases agree with TRBD1. The CDR3 contains 15 residues. Per the germline V gene, CDR1 is SGHDT and CDR2 is YYEEEE. J was trimmed by 2 bases and V by 0 bases; bases with no gene match: 3. For the CDR3, the DNA is TGTGCCAGCAGCTTGGCAGACAGGGGAAACTATGGCTACACCTTC. This translates into CASSLADRGNYGYTF.

V usage is TRBV14 and J usage is TRBJ2-2; D call uncertain. Trimming took 0 bases from V and 1 from J, leaving 6 bases between them. The CDR3 totals 15 residues. Germline values: CDR1 SGHDN, CDR2 FVKESK. CDR3 protein: CASSQDLLNTGELFF. The CDR3 DNA is TGTGCCAGCAGCCAAGATCTTCTGAACACCGGGGAGCTGTTTTTT.

The chain links TRBV5-1 to TRBJ1-5; D uncertain. This CDR3 region has 13 residues. The V end lost 5 bases, the J end lost 0 bases, and 6 bases lay between the germline ends. The germline gives CDR1 SGHRS, CDR2 YFSETQ. CDR3 region: CASSEGSNQPQHF. The CDR3, as DNA: TGCGCCAGCAGTGAGGGTAGCAATCAGCCCCAGCATTTT. Full variable domain (rest looked up from reference TRBV5-1 and TRBJ1-5): KAGVTQTPRYLIKTRGQQVTLSCSPISGHRSVSWYQQTPGQGLQFLFEYFSETQRNKGNFPGRFSGRQFSNSRSEMNVSTLELGDSALYLCASSEGSNQPQHFGDGTRLSIL.

V is TRBV7-2 and J is TRBJ2-1; D might be TRBD1 (7 bases). V gave up 6 bases and J gave up 0 bases, with 18 bases separating them. The germline gives CDR1 SGHTA, CDR2 FQGNSA. The CDR3 length is 17 residues. CDR3 DNA: TGTGCCAGCAGTTACGCAGGGGGGACAGCCTCCTACAATGAGCAGTTCTTC. Protein: CASSYAGGTASYNEQFF.

The CDR3 region is CASSLGQGEKLFF. The CDR3 DNA sequence: TGCGCCAGCAGCTTGGGACAGGGTGAAAAACTGTTTTTT. V gene TRBV5-1 combines with J gene TRBJ1-4; 7 bases line up with TRBD1. Germline values: CDR1 SGHRS, CDR2 YFSETQ. The CDR3 contains 13 residues. V lost 0 bases and J lost 7; bases outside the gene matches: 0. The variable domain in full, completed from reference TRBV5-1 and TRBJ1-4, reads KAGVTQTPRYLIKTRGQQVTLSCSPISGHRSVSWYQQTPGQGLQFLFEYFSETQRNKGNFPGRFSGRQFSNSRSEMNVSTLELGDSALYLCASSLGQGEKLFFGSGTQLSVL.

This chain links TRBV14 with TRBJ1-4; no clear D. CDR1 SGHDN and CDR2 FVKESK come from the germline V gene. Trimming took 0 bases from V and 12 from J, leaving 8 bases between them. The CDR3 totals 12 residues. The CDR3 nucleotides are TGTGCCAGCAGCCAAGATATGGCGGAACTGTTTTTT. Translating gives CASSQDMAELFF.